What follows are 22 T cell receptor beta chains derived from one specimen sequenced in a study of cytomegalovirus exposure and HLA in healthy donors. 13 Jbeta primers and 60 Vbeta primers were used for the PCR. Method: immunoSEQ multiplex PCR; TCRdb's copy keeps in-frame clones and lacks some. This table holds roughly 100,000 clones, 82% found once. The specimen sequenced was PBMCs. The source of these receptors is a man aged 50 to 59 in good health and CMV-seronegative.

J is TRBJ2-5 and V is TRBV5-1; 8 nucleotides align to TRBD2. The CDR3 is 15 residues long. Germline lookup yields CDR1 SGHRS and CDR2 YFSETQ. The V and J ends lost 5 bases and 2 bases, in that order; junction bases with no gene match: 8. The CDR3 DNA is TGCGCCAGCAGTTCAAGCGGGGGCCTACAAGAGACCCAGTACTTC. Amino acid sequence: CASSSSGGLQETQYF.

The chain joins TRBV5-1 to TRBJ2-2; TRBD1 aligns across 12 bases. Trimming at V came to 0 bases and at J to 6 bases, leaving 3 bases not matched to a gene. The CDR3 covers 16 residues. The germline V gene has CDR1 SGHRS and CDR2 YFSETQ. The CDR3 sequence: CASSLEGQGAAGELFF. CDR3 coding DNA: TGCGCCAGCAGCTTGGAGGGACAGGGGGCGGCCGGGGAGCTGTTTTTT.

The rearrangement uses TRBV7-2 and TRBJ1-4; 9 positions agree with TRBD1. The CDR3 runs 16 residues. Germline CDR1 is SGHTA and CDR2 is FQGNSA. V shed 5 bases and J 4 bases; nucleotides not matched to a gene: 8. The CDR3 DNA follows: TGTGCCAGCAGCCTCGCTCCGGGACAGGGTAATGAAAAACTGTTTTTT. Protein product: CASSLAPGQGNEKLFF.

This chain uses TRBV19 with TRBJ2-2, with 7 positions matching TRBD1. Germline V gene data show CDR1 as LNHDA and CDR2 as SQIVND (reference sequence). The CDR3 contains 14 residues. Unmatched junction bases numbered 6, after V lost 11 bases and J lost 0 bases. The CDR3 coding sequence is TGTGCCGTCCAGGGACAGCCGAACACCGGGGAGCTGTTTTTT. Its translation: CAVQGQPNTGELFF.

DNA for the CDR3: TGTGCCAGCAGCTTAATCGACAGACACCGAGGGGGCCACACTGAAGCTTTCTTT. This gives the protein CASSLIDRHRGGHTEAFF. This chain joins TRBV13 and TRBJ1-1; 7 bases match TRBD1. Germline CDR1 PRHDT, CDR2 FYEKMQ (reference sequence). CDR3 length: 18 residues. Trimming removed 2 bases from V and 3 bases from J; junction bases left unmatched: 15.

This chain uses TRBV6-5 with TRBJ1-1, with D uncertain. CDR1 is MNHEY, CDR2 SVGAGI, per germline. The CDR3 runs to 13 residues. Between the trimmed V and J ends, which lost 8 bases and 1 base, there was a span of 11 bases. The CDR3 DNA is TGTGCCAGCTGGAGAGGGAGGAACACTGAAGCTTTCTTT. Translating gives CASWRGRNTEAFF.

The chain has TRBV6-1 and TRBJ2-7, with TRBD2 matching over 9 bases. Germline values: CDR1 MNHNS, CDR2 SASEGT. The CDR3 spans 13 residues. With 5 bases clipped from V and 8 bases from J, the junction kept 7 bases outside the gene matches. CDR3 region: CASSFSGGPQQYV. CDR3 nucleotides: TGTGCCAGCAGTTTTAGCGGGGGCCCTCAGCAGTACGTC.

The chain employs TRBV18 and TRBJ2-2, with D perhaps matching TRBD2 (5 bases). Germline loops: CDR1 KGHSH, CDR2 LQKENI. The CDR3 spans 13 residues. The V end was cut by 1 base, the J end by 8 bases, with 8 bases between. The CDR3 coding sequence is TGTGCCAGCTCACCACGGACTTCTGGGGAGCTGTTTTTT. It yields the protein CASSPRTSGELFF. The variable domain in full, with the rest retrieved from reference TRBV18 and TRBJ2-2, is NAGVMQNPRHLVRRRGQEARLRCSPMKGHSHVYWYRQLPEEGLKFMVYLQKENIIDESGMPKERFSAEFPKEGPSILRIQQVVRGDSAAYFCASSPRTSGELFFGEGSRLTVL.

The J gene is TRBJ1-1, the V gene TRBV21-1; no DNA check was done on the table's D call, TRBD1. TRBV21-1 is given as a pseudogene. This CDR3 has 12 residues. The CDR3 DNA is TGTGCCAGCATAAGTAAACACGCTGAAGCTTTCTTT. It encodes CASISKHAEAFF.

The V call is TRBV7-3, the J call TRBJ2-5, with D unresolved. The CDR3 has 13 amino acids. V lost 2 bases to trimming and J lost 5 bases, with 9 bases between them. Germline CDR1 is SGHTA and CDR2 is FQGTGA. The CDR3 bases are TGTGCCAGCAGCTTAGGAGTGGCGGAGACCCAGTACTTC. It encodes CASSLGVAETQYF.

The rearrangement uses TRBV5-1 and TRBJ2-2; D may be TRBD2 (7 bases). The germline V and J ends were trimmed by 0 bases and 7 bases, with 13 bases remaining between them. Germline V CDR1 and CDR2: SGHRS, YFSETQ. The CDR3 has 15 amino acids. CDR3 protein: CASSLVQGGHGELFF. The CDR3 DNA reads as TGCGCCAGCAGCTTGGTACAGGGAGGGCACGGGGAGCTGTTTTTT.

The chain joins TRBV15 to TRBJ1-1; no definite D call. Trimming cost V 8 bases and J 0 bases, with 16 bases left between them. CDR1 and CDR2 from the germline V gene are LNHNV and YYDKDF (reference sequence). There are 15 residues in the CDR3. CDR3 bases: TGTGCCACCCGCTCCCCAGGAAAGGTGAACACTGAAGCTTTCTTT. Residues: CATRSPGKVNTEAFF. Filled out from reference TRBV15 and TRBJ1-1, the complete variable domain reads DAMVIQNPRYQVTQFGKPVTLSCSQTLNHNVMYWYQQKSSQAPKLLFHYYDKDFNNEADTPDNFQSRRPNTSFCFLDIRSPGLGDTAMYLCATRSPGKVNTEAFFGQGTRLTVV.

The chain uses TRBV7-2 and TRBJ2-1; 12 nucleotides align to TRBD2. Germline V gene data show CDR1 as SGHTA and CDR2 as FQGNSA. CDR3 length equals 16 residues. J lost 3 bases, V lost 4 bases, and 4 bases had no gene match. The CDR3 loop is CASSSSGGAFYNEQFF. The CDR3 DNA is TGTGCCAGCAGCTCTAGCGGGGGGGCCTTCTACAATGAGCAGTTCTTC.

The chain couples TRBV10-3 to TRBJ2-3; 12 bases agree with TRBD2. The V and J ends lost 6 bases and 5 bases, in that order; junction bases with no gene match: 6. Germline lookup yields CDR1 ENHRY and CDR2 SYGVKD. The CDR3 runs 15 residues. The CDR3 DNA follows: TGTGCCATCAGCCTAGCGGGGGGGTCGGGAGATACGCAGTATTTT. Amino acid sequence: CAISLAGGSGDTQYF.

In DNA, the CDR3 is TGTGCCAGAAGCGCCTCAGGGCGGCCAGAGACCCAGTACTTC. This sequence encodes CARSASGRPETQYF. The genes are TRBV5-3 and TRBJ2-5; D may be TRBD1 (5 bases). TRBV5-3 is an ORF for which the function is uncertain. This CDR3 comprises 14 residues. Between the trimmed V and J ends, which lost 4 bases and 4 bases, there was a span of 14 bases.

The chain employs TRBV6-1 and TRBJ2-1; D not certain. The germline V gene has CDR1 MNHNS and CDR2 SASEGT. This CDR3 has 11 amino acids. V lost 7 bases, J lost 9 bases, and 10 bases lay in between. The CDR3 nucleotides are TGTGCCAGCACCTTGACTGGTGAGCAGTTCTTC. Translation gives CASTLTGEQFF.

The table lists this clone with a count of one. The chain couples TRBV7-9 to TRBJ1-4; D is undetermined. The CDR3 runs 15 residues. Looked up from germline, CDR1 is SEHNR and CDR2 is FQNEAQ (reference sequence). Trimming pared 1 base from V and 8 bases from J, leaving 14 bases between. The DNA of the CDR3 is TGTGCCAGCAGCTTAGGGTACCCGGTGGAGGAAAAACTGTTTTTT. Protein: CASSLGYPVEEKLFF. Drawing the rest from reference TRBV7-9 and TRBJ1-4, the complete variable domain is DTGVSQNPRHKITKRGQNVTFRCDPISEHNRLYWYRQTLGQGPEFLTYFQNEAQLEKSRLLSDRFSAERPKGSFSTLEIQRTEQGDSAMYLCASSLGYPVEEKLFFGSGTQLSVL.

The V call is TRBV18, the J call TRBJ1-1; D might be TRBD1 (6 bases). Germline V gives CDR1 KGHSH, CDR2 LQKENI. This CDR3 has 14 residues. The V and J ends lost 6 bases and 5 bases respectively, with 16 bases between them. CDR3 bases: TGTGCCAGCTCTCTACAGGGAGAAACGACTGAAGCTTTCTTT. As protein: CASSLQGETTEAFF.

The rearrangement uses TRBV2 and TRBJ1-3; D is perhaps TRBD1 (6 bases). The V gene lost 1 base and the J gene lost 3 bases, with 10 bases spanning the gap. Looked up from germline, CDR1 is SNHLY and CDR2 is FYNNEI. CDR3 size: 15 residues. In DNA form, the CDR3 reads TGTGCCAGCAGTGAAGAGGGGGGGGTTGGAAACACCATATATTTT. This gives the protein CASSEEGGVGNTIYF.

The V and J genes are TRBV29-1 and TRBJ2-2; TRBD2 aligns across 12 bases. Per the germline V gene, CDR1 is SQVTM and CDR2 is ANQGSEA. J was trimmed by 5 bases and V by 1 base; bases with no gene match: 2. This CDR3 has 15 residues. CDR3 bases: TGCAGCGTTGAAGCTAGCGGGGGGGGAACCGGGGAGCTGTTTTTT. As protein: CSVEASGGGTGELFF.

This rearrangement joins TRBV19 to TRBJ1-2; possible D gene TRBD1, 5 bases. The CDR3 spans 15 residues. Germline V gives CDR1 LNHDA, CDR2 SQIVND (reference sequence). Trimming pared 2 bases from V and 4 bases from J, leaving 14 bases between. DNA of the CDR3: TGTGCCAGTAGTATAAAGGTGGGGCAGCTCTATGGCTACACCTTC. It encodes CASSIKVGQLYGYTF.

The V gene is TRBV6-1, the J gene TRBJ2-2; the D is unclear. Trimming pared 1 base from V and 6 bases from J, leaving 12 bases between. Germline-derived CDR1 and CDR2 are MNHNS and SASEGT. The CDR3 has 15 amino acids. The CDR3: CASSEGFRPPGELFF. CDR3 nucleotides: TGTGCCAGCAGTGAAGGATTCAGGCCCCCCGGGGAGCTGTTTTTT.